What follows is one T cell receptor (beta chain) and its context. The antigen it binds to is not known. This sample is drawn from a study of monozygotic twins with inflammatory bowel disease (dated by TCRdb to the late 2010s). Describing the broader study: In total, roughly 30 monozygotic twin pairs made up the full study: 19 Danish pairs, all IBD-discordant, plus nine German pairs, of which four were IBD-concordant and five were IBD-discordant. Within discordant pairs, disease-associated traits were sought mainly by comparing IBD patients with their genetically identical healthy co-twins. Each individual had, on average, about 151 000 unique TCRalpha sequences and 181 000 unique TCRbeta sequences available for analysis. What the research found in general, with its limitations: The results gave no support for a single strong signal or clonotype linked to IBD. No difference in repertoire similarity was observed between concordant and discordant twins, possibly owing to limited statistical power. The analysis was unable to tell apart different T cell subtypes. IBD patients shared fewer clonotypes with other individuals than healthy twins did, most markedly in patients showing signs of disease activity. TCRbeta repertoire diversity, by inverse Simpson index, was decreased in IBD patients compared with their healthy co-twins. Because patients were on differing immunosuppressive treatments, the repertoires may have picked up extra background noise and inter-individual variability.

Looking up the germline V gene yields CDR1 MRHNA and CDR2 SNTAGT. Its CDR3 holds 18 amino acids, cysteine through phenylalanine. This entry has no DNA. The receptor library was made with 5' RACE. For each TCR library, approximately 3,700 ng of total RNA was used. cDNA was synthesized with SMARTScribe reverse transcriptase in eight separate reactions per sample. Unique molecular identifiers containing a 6-nucleotide sample barcode were introduced through template switching during cDNA synthesis. TCRalpha and TCRbeta cDNA was amplified by two nested PCRs of 16 and 9 cycles, with bead purification after each PCR. Before amplification, the cDNA was treated with uracil DNA-glycosylase and purified using the QIAquick PCR purification kit. The second PCR added Illumina TruSeq-compatible adapters along with sample-specific barcodes. Library quality and concentration were assessed using TapeStation and Qubit, and roughly 5 ng of each library was pooled. Sequencing of the pooled libraries was done on an Illumina HiSeq2500 single-index Rapid Run using custom sequencing primers and 2 x 100 bp reads. The study's own analysis went as follows. MiGEC version 1.2.6 was used for UMI-based consensus assembly to correct PCR and sequencing errors. MiXCR version 2.1.1 handled V(D)J alignment, clonotype assembly and CDR3 extraction. To normalise gene usage, clonotype sharing and MAIT/NKT TCR abundance, the analysis used the top 1000, 10 000 and 20 000 clonotypes per sample. After downsampling to 27 000 UMIs, diversity was calculated as the inverse Simpson index using the vegan R package. Statistical testing used paired Mann-Whitney U tests on the discordant twin pairs and applied Benjamini-Hochberg correction for multiple testing. The reads went through TCRdb reprocessing, and each CDR3 protein sequence gets one entry with no DNA. The V and J calls, along with clone size, are taken from TCRdb and not from the paper's own processing. The sample table on file contains around 220,000 distinct CDR3 sequences. The ten largest clones add up to about 8% of the sample.

From each donor, a roughly 2.3 ml peripheral blood sample was collected into PAXgene tubes and stored at -80 degrees C. Total RNA was isolated from whole blood with the PAXgene blood miRNA kit on an automated QIAcube, without T cell sorting. Peripheral blood from monozygotic twin pairs who were concordant or discordant for inflammatory bowel disease underwent deep TCRalpha and TCRbeta repertoire profiling using unique molecular barcoding. Smoking habits were recorded for all twin pairs, and each individual was classified as a current, former or never smoker. Sequenced material: blood. The rearranged segments are TRBV6-4 and TRBJ2-1; lacking DNA, the TRBD2 call made by TCRdb goes unchecked. This receptor was obtained from a human donor with ulcerative colitis or Crohn's disease, or a healthy co-twin of an affected twin (not recorded which). The CDR3 region: CASSDSHVGEVIADEQFF.